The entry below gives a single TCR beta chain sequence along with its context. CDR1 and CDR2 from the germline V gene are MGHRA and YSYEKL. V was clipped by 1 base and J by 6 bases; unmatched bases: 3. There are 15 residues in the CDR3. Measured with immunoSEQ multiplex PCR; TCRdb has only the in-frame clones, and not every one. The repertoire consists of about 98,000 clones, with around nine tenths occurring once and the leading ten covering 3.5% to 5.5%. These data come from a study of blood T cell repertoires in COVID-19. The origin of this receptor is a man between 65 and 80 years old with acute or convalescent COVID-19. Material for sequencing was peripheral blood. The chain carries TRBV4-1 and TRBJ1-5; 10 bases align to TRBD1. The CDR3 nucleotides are TGCGCCAGCAGCCAAGGACAGGGGGCGGCTCAGCCCCAGCATTTT. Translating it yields CASSQGQGAAQPQHF.